This T cell receptor (beta chain) stems from a study of T cell responses to AZD1222 COVID-19 vaccine. V was trimmed by 6 bases and J by 0 bases, leaving 11 bases between them. Germline V gene sequence: CDR1 MNHEY, CDR2 SVGAGI. This CDR3 contains 14 residues. Produced via immunoSEQ multiplex PCR; TCRdb's table is partial and in-frame only. In the table there are 67,000 or so clones, 84% of which are singletons. Material: peripheral blood, obtained on day 0 of AZD1222 vaccination. The chain is built from TRBV6-5 and TRBJ1-1; the D gene is possibly TRBD1 (5 bases). The TCR sequence derives from an adult in good health. In DNA, the CDR3 is TGTGCCAGCAGCAGACAGCAAATGAACACTGAAGCTTTCTTT. This encodes CASSRQQMNTEAFF.